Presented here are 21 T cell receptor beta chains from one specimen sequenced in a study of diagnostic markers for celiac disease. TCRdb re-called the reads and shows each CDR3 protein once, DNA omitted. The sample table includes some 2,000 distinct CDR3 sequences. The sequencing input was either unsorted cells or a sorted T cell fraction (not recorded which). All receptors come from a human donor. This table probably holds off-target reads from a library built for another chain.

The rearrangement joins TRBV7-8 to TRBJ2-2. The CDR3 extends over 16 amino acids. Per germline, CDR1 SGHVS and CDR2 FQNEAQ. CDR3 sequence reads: CASSWPGRTNTGELFF.

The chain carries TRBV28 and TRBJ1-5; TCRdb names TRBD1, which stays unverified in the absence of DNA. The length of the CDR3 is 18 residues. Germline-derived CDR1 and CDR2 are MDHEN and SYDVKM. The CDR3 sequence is CASSFSRTGSYSNQPQHF.

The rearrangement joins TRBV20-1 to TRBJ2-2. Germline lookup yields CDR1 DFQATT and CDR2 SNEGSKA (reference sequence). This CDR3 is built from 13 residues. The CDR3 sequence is CSARDMTVGELFF.

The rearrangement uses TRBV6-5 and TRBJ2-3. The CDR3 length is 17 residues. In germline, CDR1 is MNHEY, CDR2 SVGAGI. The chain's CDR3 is CASSSHPDSIRPDTQYF.

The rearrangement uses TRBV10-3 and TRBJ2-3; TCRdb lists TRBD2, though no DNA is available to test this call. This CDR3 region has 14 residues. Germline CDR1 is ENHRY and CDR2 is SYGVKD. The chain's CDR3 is CAIRASGETDTQYF.

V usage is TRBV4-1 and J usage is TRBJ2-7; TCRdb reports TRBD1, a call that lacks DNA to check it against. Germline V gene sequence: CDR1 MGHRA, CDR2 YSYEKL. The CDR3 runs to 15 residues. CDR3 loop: CASSQVFGDLREQYF.

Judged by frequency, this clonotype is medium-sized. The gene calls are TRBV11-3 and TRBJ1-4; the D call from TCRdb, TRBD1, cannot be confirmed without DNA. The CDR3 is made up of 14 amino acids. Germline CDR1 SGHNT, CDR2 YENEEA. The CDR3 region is CASSPGQHNEKLFF.

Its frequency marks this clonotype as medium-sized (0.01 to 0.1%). CDR3 loop: CASSLGQGFSNEKLFF. This chain links TRBV18 with TRBJ1-4; TCRdb reports TRBD1, a call that lacks DNA to check it against. The CDR3 sequence is 16 residues long. Germline CDR1 is KGHSH and CDR2 is LQKENI.

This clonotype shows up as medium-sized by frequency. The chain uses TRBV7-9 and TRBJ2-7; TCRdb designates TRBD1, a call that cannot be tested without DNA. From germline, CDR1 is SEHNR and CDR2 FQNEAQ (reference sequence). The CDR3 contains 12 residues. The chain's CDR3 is CASTPDSYEQYF.

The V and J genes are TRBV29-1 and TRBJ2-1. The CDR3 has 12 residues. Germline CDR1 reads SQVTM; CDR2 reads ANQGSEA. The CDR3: CSVERRDNEQFF.

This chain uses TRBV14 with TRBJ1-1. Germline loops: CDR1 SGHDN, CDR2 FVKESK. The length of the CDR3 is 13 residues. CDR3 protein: CASSQLSGAEAFF.

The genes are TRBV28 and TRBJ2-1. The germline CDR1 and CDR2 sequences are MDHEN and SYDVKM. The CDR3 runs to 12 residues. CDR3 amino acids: CASISAHNEQFF.

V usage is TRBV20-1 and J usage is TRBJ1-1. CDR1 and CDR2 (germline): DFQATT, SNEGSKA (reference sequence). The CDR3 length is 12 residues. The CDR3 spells CSARAGNTEAFF.

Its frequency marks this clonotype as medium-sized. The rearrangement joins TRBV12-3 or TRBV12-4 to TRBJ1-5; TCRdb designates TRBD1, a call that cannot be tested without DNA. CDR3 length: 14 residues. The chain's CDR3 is CASSFGRVPQPQHF.

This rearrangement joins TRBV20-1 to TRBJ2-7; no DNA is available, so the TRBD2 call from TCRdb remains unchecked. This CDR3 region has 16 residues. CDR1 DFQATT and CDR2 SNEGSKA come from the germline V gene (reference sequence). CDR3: CSARVVSGGITYEQYF.

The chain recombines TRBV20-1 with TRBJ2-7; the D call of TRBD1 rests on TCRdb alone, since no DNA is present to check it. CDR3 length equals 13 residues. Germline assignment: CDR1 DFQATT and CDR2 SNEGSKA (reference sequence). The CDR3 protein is CSAERGQGYEQYF.

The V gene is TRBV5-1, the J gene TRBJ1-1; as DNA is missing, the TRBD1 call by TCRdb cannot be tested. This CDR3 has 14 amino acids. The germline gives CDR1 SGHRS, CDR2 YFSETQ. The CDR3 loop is CASSSGMSNTEAFF.

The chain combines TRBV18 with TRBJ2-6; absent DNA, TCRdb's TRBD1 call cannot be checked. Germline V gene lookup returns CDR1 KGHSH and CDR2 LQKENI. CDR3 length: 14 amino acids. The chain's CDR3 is CASSRQGPANVLTF. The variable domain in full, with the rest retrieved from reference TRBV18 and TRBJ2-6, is NAGVMQNPRHLVRRRGQEARLRCSPMKGHSHVYWYRQLPEEGLKFMVYLQKENIIDESGMPKERFSAEFPKEGPSILRIQQVVRGDSAAYFCASSRQGPANVLTFGAGSRLTVL.

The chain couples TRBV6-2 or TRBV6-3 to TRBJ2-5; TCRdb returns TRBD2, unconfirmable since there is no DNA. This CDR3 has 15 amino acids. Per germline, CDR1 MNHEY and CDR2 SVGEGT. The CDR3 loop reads CASRRFSGPQETQYF.

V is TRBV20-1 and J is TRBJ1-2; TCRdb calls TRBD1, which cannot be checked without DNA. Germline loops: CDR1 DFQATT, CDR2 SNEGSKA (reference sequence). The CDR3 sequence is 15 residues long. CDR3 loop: CSARDREGSNYGYTF.

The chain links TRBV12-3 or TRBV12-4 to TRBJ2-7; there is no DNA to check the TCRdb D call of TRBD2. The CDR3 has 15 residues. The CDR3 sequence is CASSLRETGPYEQYF.